This T cell receptor beta chain was profiled in a study of cytomegalovirus exposure and HLA in healthy donors. Amplification used 60 Vbeta primers and 13 Jbeta primers. Measured with immunoSEQ multiplex PCR; TCRdb has only the in-frame clones, and not every one. The data hold about 190,000 clones, with around 88% observed a single time. Germline CDR1 LGHNA, CDR2 YSLEER. V shed 3 bases and J 6 bases; nucleotides not matched to a gene: 0. The CDR3 runs 13 residues. In regard to this clone: Its antigen is as yet unknown.

Whole-study findings and limits: A later analysis found common viral pathogens apparently linked to several of the most significant clusters.

The sample consisted of PBMCs. The gene calls are TRBV4-3 and TRBJ2-1, with 9 bases lining up with TRBD2. The TCR originated in a middle-aged man in good health and CMV-seropositive. Here the CDR3 DNA reads TGCGCCAGCAGCCAGGGACTAGCCAATGAGCAGTTCTTC. Its translation is CASSQGLANEQFF.